This passage covers 22 T cell receptor beta chains from one sample sequenced in a study of blood T cell repertoires in COVID-19 (dated by TCRdb to 2020 to 2021). The library relied on the immunoSEQ multiplex PCR assay. Not all clones reach the TCRdb copy of this immuneACCESS table, which keeps in-frame sequences only. Checked studies attribute under half of the gap to unresolved V genes and leave the rest unexplained. The sample table records 150,000 to 200,000 clones; roughly 86% of these occur just once. In total, the top ten clones hold 2.5% to 3.5% of the sample. Source material: peripheral blood. These receptors were obtained from a middle-aged man with active or convalescent COVID-19.

Remarks on this clone: Other DNA sequences from this sample encode an identical CDR3 as well. This chain joins TRBV18 and TRBJ1-1; D remains ambiguous. From germline, CDR1 is KGHSH and CDR2 LQKENI. Trimming pared 3 bases from V and 1 base from J, leaving 6 bases between. This CDR3 has 13 residues. CDR3 in amino acids: CASSPAGNTEAFF. The DNA of the CDR3 is TGTGCCAGCTCACCTGCGGGGAACACTGAAGCTTTCTTT.

The chain links TRBV29-1 to TRBJ2-1; 7 bases are a match to TRBD2. J gave up 4 bases and V 8 bases, and 5 bases lay outside the gene matches. CDR3 length: 12 residues. In germline, CDR1 is SQVTM, CDR2 ANQGSEA. CDR3 sequence (DNA): TGCAGCTCCGAGCGGGGTTACAATGAGCAGTTCTTC. Amino acids: CSSERGYNEQFF.

The chain is built from TRBV4-1 and TRBJ2-1; 8 nucleotides match TRBD2. CDR1 and CDR2 from the germline V gene are MGHRA and YSYEKL. The CDR3 has 15 amino acids. Trimming cost V 1 base and J 5 bases; bases outside gene matches: 4. In DNA form, the CDR3 reads TGCGCCAGCAGCCAAGCGGGGGGGGTTAACAATGAGCAGTTCTTC. This translates into CASSQAGGVNNEQFF.

The chain recombines TRBV19 with TRBJ1-6, with TRBD1 as a possible D gene (5 bases). This CDR3 spans 14 amino acids. Per the germline V gene, CDR1 is LNHDA and CDR2 is SQIVND (reference sequence). Trimming removed 2 bases at V and 10 bases at J, with 12 bases between. In DNA, the CDR3 is TGTGCCAGTAGTATACTAGGGGATAGGTCACCCCTCCACTTT. This encodes CASSILGDRSPLHF.

The V and J genes are TRBV24-1 and TRBJ2-5, with D tentatively TRBD2 (5 bases). Germline V gene data show CDR1 as KGHDR and CDR2 as SFDVKD. The germline V and J ends were trimmed by 1 base and 2 bases, with 13 bases remaining between them. The CDR3 runs to 16 residues. The CDR3: CATSDFSSAPQETQYF. CDR3 in DNA: TGTGCCACCAGTGATTTTAGTAGCGCCCCGCAAGAGACCCAGTACTTC.

V gene TRBV7-3 combines with J gene TRBJ1-3; D may be TRBD1 (5 bases). Trimming stripped 5 bases from V and 1 base from J, with 12 bases between. The CDR3 totals 15 residues. Germline V lookup: CDR1 SGHTA, CDR2 FQGTGA. The CDR3 loop reads CASSRTGGSGNTIYF. CDR3 DNA sequence: TGTGCCAGCAGCAGAACGGGGGGGTCTGGAAACACCATATATTTT.

CDR3 amino acids: CASSVSTGYEQYF. The CDR3 nucleotides are TGTGCCAGCAGCGTATCTACAGGGTACGAGCAGTACTTC. V is TRBV5-6 and J is TRBJ2-7; TRBD1 might be the D (6 bases). The CDR3 sequence is 13 residues long. V shed 4 bases and J shed 4 bases, with 12 bases lying between them. The V gene's germline CDR1 is SGHDT and CDR2 YYEEEE.

This clone appeared a single time. V is TRBV6-5 and J is TRBJ1-2; TRBD1 matches at 9 bases. Per the germline V gene, CDR1 is MNHEY and CDR2 is SVGAGI. The V gene end was trimmed by 5 bases and the J gene end by 3 bases; junction bases not matched to a gene: 7. The CDR3 loop spans 15 amino acids. This chain's CDR3 is CASSTPRQGDYGYTF. For the CDR3, the DNA is TGTGCCAGCAGTACTCCTCGACAGGGGGACTATGGCTACACCTTC.

The genes are TRBV5-6 and TRBJ1-1; the match to TRBD1 covers 7 bases. The CDR3 runs 14 residues. Germline V gene data show CDR1 as SGHDT and CDR2 as YYEEEE. V shed 4 bases, J shed 5 bases, and the junction held 8 bases outside the gene matches. CDR3 protein: CASSTTSTGTEAFF. DNA for the CDR3: TGTGCCAGCAGCACGACGTCGACAGGGACTGAAGCTTTCTTT.

The V call is TRBV24-1, the J call TRBJ2-7, with TRBD1 matching over 11 bases. The junction had 4 bases not matched to a gene; V was cut back by 7 bases and J by 6 bases. Germline CDR1 is KGHDR and CDR2 is SFDVKD. This CDR3 contains 13 residues. The chain's CDR3 is CATRLGQGGEQYF. CDR3 DNA: TGTGCCACCAGACTGGGACAGGGGGGCGAGCAGTACTTC.

The chain recombines TRBV7-9 with TRBJ2-2; D is ambiguous. Germline V gene sequence: CDR1 SEHNR, CDR2 FQNEAQ (reference sequence). The CDR3 totals 15 residues. With 2 bases removed from V and 5 bases from J, the gap between germline ends came to 12 bases. The CDR3 DNA is TGTGCCAGCAGCTTAAAAAGCACGGAGACCGGGGAGCTGTTTTTT. Protein sequence: CASSLKSTETGELFF.

Here the CDR3 reads CAGGELQPQHF. DNA for the CDR3: TGTGCCGGAGGGGAGTTGCAGCCCCAGCATTTT. This chain joins TRBV6-5 and TRBJ1-5; D perhaps matches TRBD1 (5 bases). The CDR3 runs to 11 residues. Germline V gives CDR1 MNHEY, CDR2 SVGAGI. V lost 11 bases to trimming and J lost 7 bases, with 12 bases between them.

This chain connects TRBV2 to TRBJ2-2, with a possible D match to TRBD1 (5 bases). The V gene's germline CDR1 is SNHLY and CDR2 FYNNEI. The CDR3 has 15 amino acids. V was pared by 4 bases and J by 7 bases, with 16 bases between. CDR3 region: CASSGGRASVGELFF. DNA for the CDR3: TGTGCCAGCAGTGGGGGCAGGGCGTCGGTCGGGGAGCTGTTTTTT.

The chain is built from TRBV11-2 and TRBJ1-2; D is unresolved. The CDR3 is 12 residues long. V was clipped by 0 bases and J by 5 bases, with 4 bases between them. The V gene's germline CDR1 is SGHAT and CDR2 FQNNGV. The CDR3 bases are TGTGCCAGCAGCTTAGATCAGTATGGCTACACCTTC. It yields the protein CASSLDQYGYTF.

The chain has TRBV30 and TRBJ1-1, with unresolved D. Trimming cost V 3 bases and J 4 bases, with 9 bases left between them. The CDR3 contains 12 residues. The germline V gene has CDR1 GTSNPN and CDR2 SVGIG (reference sequence). The CDR3 DNA reads as TGTGCCTGGAGGAGGGCAGGCACTGAAGCTTTCTTT. The encoded protein is CAWRRAGTEAFF.

The chain carries TRBV13 and TRBJ2-7, with a weak D call TRBD1 (6 bases). The germline gives CDR1 PRHDT, CDR2 FYEKMQ (reference sequence). This CDR3 spans 13 amino acids. The ends were cut back, 3 bases at V and 2 bases at J, with 8 bases in the middle. CDR3 bases: TGTGCCAGCAGCTTCGGACAGACCTACGAGCAGTACTTC. This translates into CASSFGQTYEQYF.

The gene calls are TRBV5-1 and TRBJ2-7; TRBD1 matches 11 bases. CDR3 length: 16 residues. Germline CDR1 and CDR2: SGHRS and YFSETQ. Germline trimming cut 0 bases from V and 7 bases from J; bases unmatched to any gene: 9. In DNA form, the CDR3 reads TGCGCCAGCAGCTTGGCATCCGGGACAGGGGGTCTTGAGCAGTACTTC. Encoded protein: CASSLASGTGGLEQYF.

The chain joins TRBV7-3 to TRBJ2-1, with 9 bases aligning to TRBD1. The germline V gene has CDR1 SGHTA and CDR2 FQGTGA. V was clipped by 5 bases and J by 6 bases; unmatched bases: 14. This CDR3 comprises 17 residues. The CDR3 here is CASSLSPGQGFGNEQFF. CDR3 nucleotides: TGTGCCAGCAGCCTATCCCCGGGACAGGGTTTTGGCAATGAGCAGTTCTTC.

This chain links TRBV11-3 with TRBJ1-5; perhaps TRBD1 as D (5 bases). V lost 4 bases, J lost 3 bases, and 10 bases lay in between. The CDR3 is 14 amino acids. Germline V gene lookup returns CDR1 SGHNT and CDR2 YENEEA. The CDR3 protein is CASSYSGINQPQHF. The CDR3 region has the DNA TGTGCCAGCAGCTATTCAGGGATCAATCAGCCCCAGCATTTT.

The CDR3 DNA reads TGTGCCAGCACCATGGACGGGGCCTACAATGAGCAGTTCTTC. Translation: CASTMDGAYNEQFF. This chain uses TRBV7-9 with TRBJ2-1; maybe TRBD2 (5 bases). Germline CDR1 reads SEHNR; CDR2 reads FQNEAQ (reference sequence). Between the trimmed V and J ends, which lost 7 bases and 2 bases, there was a span of 12 bases. The CDR3 consists of 14 residues.

This rearrangement joins TRBV7-3 to TRBJ2-2, with no clear D. V lost 5 bases and J lost 1, with 8 bases in between. There are 14 residues in the CDR3. Germline CDR1 reads SGHTA; CDR2 reads FQGTGA. CDR3 sequence: CASSPGENTGELFF. CDR3 DNA sequence: TGTGCCAGCAGCCCCGGAGAGAACACCGGGGAGCTGTTTTTT.

Written as DNA, the CDR3 is TGTGCCAGCGGGGACAGGAGCTCCTACGAGCAGTACTTC. Residues: CASGDRSSYEQYF. This sequence joins TRBV2 and TRBJ2-7; 8 bases are shared with TRBD1. The V segment lost 8 bases and the J segment 0 bases; nucleotides outside the gene matches: 3. Per germline, CDR1 SNHLY and CDR2 FYNNEI. This CDR3 is 13 amino acids long.